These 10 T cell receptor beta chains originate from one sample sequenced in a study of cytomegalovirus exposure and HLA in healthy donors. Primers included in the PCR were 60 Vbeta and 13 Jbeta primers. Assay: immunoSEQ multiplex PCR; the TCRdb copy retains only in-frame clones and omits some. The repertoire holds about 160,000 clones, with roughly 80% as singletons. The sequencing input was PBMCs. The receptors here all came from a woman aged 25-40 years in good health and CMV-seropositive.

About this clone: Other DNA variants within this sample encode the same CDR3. The CDR3, as DNA: TGTGCCAGCAGCTTAACGCCGGGAGACACTGAAGCTTTCTTT. Protein product: CASSLTPGDTEAFF. The chain is built from TRBV7-3 and TRBJ1-1; no clear D gene. The CDR3 is 14 amino acids. From germline, CDR1 is SGHTA and CDR2 FQGTGA. Trimming took off 0 bases at V and 3 bases at J, with 8 bases between the two ends. Full variable domain (rest looked up from reference TRBV7-3 and TRBJ1-1): GAGVSQTPSNKVTEKGKYVELRCDPISGHTALYWYRQSLGQGPEFLIYFQGTGAADDSGLPNDRFFAVRPEGSVSTLKIQRTERGDSAVYLCASSLTPGDTEAFFGQGTRLTVV.

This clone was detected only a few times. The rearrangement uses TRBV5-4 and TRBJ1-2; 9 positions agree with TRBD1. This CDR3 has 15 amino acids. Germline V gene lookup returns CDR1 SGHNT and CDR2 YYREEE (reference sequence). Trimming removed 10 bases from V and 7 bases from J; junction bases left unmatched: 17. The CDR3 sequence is CAFSRDRAVSGGYTF. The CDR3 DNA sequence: TGTGCCTTCAGCCGGGACAGGGCAGTAAGCGGTGGCTACACCTTC. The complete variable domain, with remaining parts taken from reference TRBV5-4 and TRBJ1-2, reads ETGVTQSPTHLIKTRGQQVTLRCSSQSGHNTVSWYQQALGQGPQFIFQYYREEENGRGNFPPRFSGLQFPNYSSELNVNALELDDSALYLCAFSRDRAVSGGYTFGSGTRLTVV.

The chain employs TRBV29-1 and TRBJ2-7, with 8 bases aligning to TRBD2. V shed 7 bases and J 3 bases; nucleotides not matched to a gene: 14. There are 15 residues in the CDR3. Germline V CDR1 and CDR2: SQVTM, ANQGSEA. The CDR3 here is CSARGGPAADYEQYF. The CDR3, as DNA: TGCAGCGCTCGGGGGGGACCCGCGGCGGACTACGAGCAGTACTTC.

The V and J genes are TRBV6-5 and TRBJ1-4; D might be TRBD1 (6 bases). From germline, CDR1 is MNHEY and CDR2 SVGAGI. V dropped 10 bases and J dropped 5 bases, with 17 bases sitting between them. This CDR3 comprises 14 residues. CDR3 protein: CATGARGINEKLFF. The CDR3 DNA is TGTGCCACTGGGGCCAGGGGCATAAATGAAAAACTGTTTTTT.

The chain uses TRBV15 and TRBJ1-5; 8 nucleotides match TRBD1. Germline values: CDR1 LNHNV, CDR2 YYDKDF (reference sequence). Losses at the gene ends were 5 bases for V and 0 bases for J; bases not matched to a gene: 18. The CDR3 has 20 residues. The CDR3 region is CATSARAGQGTSPSNQPQHF. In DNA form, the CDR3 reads TGTGCCACCAGCGCGAGGGCTGGACAGGGAACCTCACCTAGCAATCAGCCCCAGCATTTT.

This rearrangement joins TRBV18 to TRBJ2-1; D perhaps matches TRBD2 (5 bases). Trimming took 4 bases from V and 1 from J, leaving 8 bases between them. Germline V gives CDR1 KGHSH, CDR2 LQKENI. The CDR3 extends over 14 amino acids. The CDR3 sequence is CASSRGLSYNEQFF. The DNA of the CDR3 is TGTGCCAGCTCACGAGGGTTATCCTACAATGAGCAGTTCTTC.

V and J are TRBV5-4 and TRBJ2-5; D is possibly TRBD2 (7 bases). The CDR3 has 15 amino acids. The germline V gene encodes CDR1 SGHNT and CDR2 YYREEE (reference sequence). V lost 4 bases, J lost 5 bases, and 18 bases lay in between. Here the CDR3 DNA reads TGTGCCAGCAGCCCGAGGGGGACTAAGGGTGAGACCCAGTACTTC. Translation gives CASSPRGTKGETQYF.

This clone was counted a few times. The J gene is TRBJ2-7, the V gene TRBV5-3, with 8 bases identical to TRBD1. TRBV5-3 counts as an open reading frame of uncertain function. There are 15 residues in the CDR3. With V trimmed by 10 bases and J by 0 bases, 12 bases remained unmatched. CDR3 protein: CAGGQASLISYEQYF. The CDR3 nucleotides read TGTGCCGGGGGACAGGCCTCCCTAATCTCCTACGAGCAGTACTTC.

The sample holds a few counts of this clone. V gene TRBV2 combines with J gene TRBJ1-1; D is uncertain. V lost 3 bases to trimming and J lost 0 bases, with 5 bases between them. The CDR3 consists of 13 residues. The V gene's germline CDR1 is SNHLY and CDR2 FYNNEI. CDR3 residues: CASSEYMNTEAFF. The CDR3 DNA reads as TGTGCCAGCAGTGAGTATATGAACACTGAAGCTTTCTTT. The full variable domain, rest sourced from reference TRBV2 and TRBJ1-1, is EPEVTQTPSHQVTQMGQEVILRCVPISNHLYFYWYRQILGQKVEFLVSFYNNEISEKSEIFDDQFSVERPDGSNFTLKIRSTKLEDSAMYFCASSEYMNTEAFFGQGTRLTVV.

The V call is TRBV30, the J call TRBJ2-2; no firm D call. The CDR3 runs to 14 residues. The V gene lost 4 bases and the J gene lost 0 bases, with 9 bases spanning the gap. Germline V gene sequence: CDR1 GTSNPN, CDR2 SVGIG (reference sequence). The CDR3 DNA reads TGTGCCTGGATGCGGCAGACGAACACCGGGGAGCTGTTTTTT. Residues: CAWMRQTNTGELFF.